This T cell receptor beta chain derives from a study of T-cell reconstitution after alpha-beta-depleted transplantation in children. The library targeted TCRbeta and was prepared with unique molecular identifiers. A single record per CDR3 protein comes from TCRdb applying MiXCR to the PCR reads. Of about 130,000 distinct CDR3 sequences in the sample, 9.7% were seen once. V lost 5 bases to trimming and J lost 5 bases; unmatched junction nucleotides: 8. The CDR3 extends over 15 amino acids. This clonotype appeared many times. Sample: PBMCs, mostly from graft donor cells, taken 180 days after TCRalphabeta/CD19-depleted stem cell transplant. The TCR was taken from a girl less than two years old who had a stem cell transplant for combined immunodeficiency, so the T cells may come from the graft donor. V is TRBV12-3 or TRBV12-4 and J is TRBJ2-1; 8 bases line up with TRBD1. The CDR3 loop reads CASSQRTGTDNEQFF. CDR3 bases: TGTGCCAGCAGTCAGCGGACAGGGACAGACAATGAGCAGTTCTTC.